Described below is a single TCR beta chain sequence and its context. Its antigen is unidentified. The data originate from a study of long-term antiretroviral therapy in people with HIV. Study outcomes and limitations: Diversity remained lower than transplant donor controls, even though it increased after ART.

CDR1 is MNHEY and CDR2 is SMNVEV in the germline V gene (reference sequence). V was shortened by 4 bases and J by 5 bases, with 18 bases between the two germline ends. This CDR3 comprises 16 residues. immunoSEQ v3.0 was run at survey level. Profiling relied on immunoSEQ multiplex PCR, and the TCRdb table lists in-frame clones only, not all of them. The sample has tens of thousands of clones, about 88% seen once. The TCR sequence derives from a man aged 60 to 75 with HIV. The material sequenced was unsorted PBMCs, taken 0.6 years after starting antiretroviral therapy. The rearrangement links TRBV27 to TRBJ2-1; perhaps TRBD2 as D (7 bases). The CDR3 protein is CASSSLGGGLNNEQFF. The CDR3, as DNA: TGTGCCAGCAGTTCCTTAGGGGGGGGACTAAACAATGAGCAGTTCTTC.